A selection of T cell receptor beta chains follows, all from one sample in a study of T cell responses to AZD1222 COVID-19 vaccine. Produced via immunoSEQ multiplex PCR; TCRdb's table is partial and in-frame only. Among over 150,000 clones listed, about 87% were seen once. The specimen comprised peripheral blood, sampled on day 0 of AZD1222 vaccination. These receptors were collected from an adult in good health. CDR3s include the opening cysteine and the closing phenylalanine or tryptophan. The D gene is left open where the match is weak. Where a row states a size, it is once, few, many or the class of an expanded clone; other rows omit it.

J gene	V gene	clone size	D gene	CDR3 protein	CDR3 DNA
TRBJ2-7	TRBV6-6	-	-	CASRYGQQRYEQYF	TGTGCCAGCAGATACGGGCAGCAACGCTACGAGCAGTACTTC
TRBJ2-3	TRBV27	-	-	CASSLRERGTDTQYF	TGTGCCAGCAGTTTAAGGGAAAGGGGTACAGATACGCAGTATTTT
TRBJ1-2	TRBV4-2	-	-	CASSQPSEGGYTF	TGTGCCAGCAGCCAACCCTCGGAGGGTGGCTACACCTTC
TRBJ1-2	TRBV28	-	-	CASSFTGRSYGYTF	TGTGCCAGCAGTTTCACGGGGAGGAGTTATGGCTACACCTTC
TRBJ1-6	TRBV20-1	few	TRBD1	CSASETGGGSPLHF	TGCAGTGCTAGTGAGACAGGGGGCGGTTCACCCCTCCACTTT
TRBJ2-7	TRBV28	few	-	CASHMSGERSYEQYF	TGTGCCAGCCATATGTCGGGGGAAAGATCCTACGAGCAGTACTTC
TRBJ1-3	TRBV6-5	-	-	CASSSTPTSGNTIYF	TGTGCCAGCAGTTCGACACCTACCTCTGGAAACACCATATATTTT
TRBJ1-5	TRBV6-4	-	TRBD1	CASSDGWSRGNQPQHF	TGTGCCAGCAGTGACGGTTGGTCCAGGGGGAATCAGCCCCAGCATTTT
TRBJ1-2	TRBV9	-	TRBD1	CASSTRDRAYYGYTF	TGTGCCAGCAGCACCCGGGACAGGGCATACTATGGCTACACCTTC
TRBJ1-5	TRBV6-5	-	-	CASTLNRGGGQPQHF	TGTGCCAGCACCTTAAATAGGGGGGGCGGTCAGCCCCAGCATTTT
TRBJ1-4	TRBV6-2/TRBV6-3	-	-	CASSYRRTFNEKLFF	TGTGCCAGCAGTTACCGAAGGACATTTAATGAAAAACTGTTTTTT
TRBJ1-1	TRBV29-1	-	TRBD1	CSATGGANVNTEAFF	TGCAGCGCCACAGGGGGCGCGAATGTGAACACTGAAGCTTTCTTT
TRBJ2-7	TRBV3-1/TRBV3-2	-	-	CASSPTSNEQYF	TGTGCCAGCAGCCCCACTAGCAACGAGCAGTACTTC
TRBJ1-3	TRBV7-2	-	TRBD1	CASSSRGGRSGNTIYF	TGTGCCAGCAGCTCCCGAGGGGGCCGCTCTGGAAACACCATATATTTT
TRBJ1-1	TRBV6-5	-	-	CASSRARTEAFF	TGTGCCAGCAGTAGAGCGCGCACTGAAGCTTTCTTT